This T cell receptor (beta chain) emerged from a study of cytomegalovirus exposure and HLA in healthy donors. Whole-study findings and limits: In vitro, three CMV-associated chains proved specific for CMV antigens. Diagnosis of cytomegalovirus status made by the classifier reportedly showed high specificity and sensitivity. The study designated 150 or so TCR beta chains cytomegalovirus-associated.

As to this clone: No antigen is known for it.

The data were produced by immunoSEQ multiplex PCR, yet TCRdb's version contains in-frame clones alone and is incomplete. Of 200,000 or so clones listed, about 89% are singletons. This CDR3 contains 13 residues. Germline values: CDR1 SGHNT, CDR2 YYREEE (reference sequence). V was clipped by 2 bases and J by 2 bases, with 8 bases between them. The donors were members of the roughly 130-subject validation cohort (separate from the approximately 670-subject first cohort). This sequence joins TRBV5-4 and TRBJ2-7, with D maybe TRBD1 (5 bases). This receptor was taken from a woman in her late teens or twenties in good health and CMV-seronegative. The sample consisted of PBMCs. CDR3 sequence (DNA): TGTGCCAGCAGCTTTGGACATGCCTACGAGCAGTACTTC. This gives the protein CASSFGHAYEQYF.